A single sample gave rise to the 20 T cell receptor beta chains below, sequenced in a study of cytomegalovirus exposure and HLA in healthy donors. PCR primers comprised 60 Vbeta and 13 Jbeta primers. Using immunoSEQ multiplex PCR, the repertoire was profiled, and TCRdb retains in-frame clones only, with some absent. The sample includes around 150,000 clones, more than 70% of them seen just once. The sequenced sample consisted of PBMCs. The receptors come from a man aged 45 to 65 in good health and CMV-seropositive.

The rearrangement uses TRBV27 and TRBJ2-3, with 7 bases lining up with TRBD2. The germline V gene has CDR1 MNHEY and CDR2 SMNVEV (reference sequence). This CDR3 contains 19 residues. V was clipped by 6 bases and J by 1 base; unmatched bases: 19. CDR3 region: CASRADRGVGEHGTDTQYF. In nucleotides, the CDR3 is TGTGCCAGCAGAGCAGATCGGGGGGTGGGGGAGCACGGCACAGATACGCAGTATTTT.

V usage is TRBV10-1 and J usage is TRBJ2-2; a weak D match, TRBD1 (6 bases). This CDR3 contains 15 residues. The V gene lost 6 bases and the J gene lost 7 bases, with 18 bases spanning the gap. Germline values: CDR1 WNHNN, CDR2 SYGVQD (reference sequence). CDR3 protein: CASSQTGIAIGELFF. CDR3 nucleotide sequence: TGCGCCAGCAGCCAGACAGGAATAGCAATCGGGGAGCTGTTTTTT.

This chain links TRBV6-1 with TRBJ2-7; possibly TRBD1 for D (6 bases). In germline, CDR1 is MNHNS, CDR2 SASEGT. The CDR3 runs to 14 residues. With 11 bases removed from V and 1 base from J, the gap between germline ends came to 18 bases. The CDR3 DNA follows: TGTGCCGCAAAGGGGGACCGAGTTTCCTACGAGCAGTACTTC. Translation gives CAAKGDRVSYEQYF.

This chain connects TRBV18 to TRBJ1-1, with 8 nucleotides matching TRBD1. The CDR3 contains 18 residues. The trim removed 0 bases at V and 6 bases at J, leaving 15 bases unmatched. The germline CDR1 and CDR2 sequences are KGHSH and LQKENI. The CDR3 protein is CASSPPRGQGSRSAEAFF. The CDR3 coding sequence is TGTGCCAGCTCACCACCCCGCGGACAGGGCTCGCGAAGCGCTGAAGCTTTCTTT.

The rearrangement links TRBV13 to TRBJ1-4, with 8 bases lining up with TRBD1. Germline V CDR1 and CDR2: PRHDT, FYEKMQ (reference sequence). Trimming cost V 3 bases and J 5 bases; bases outside gene matches: 2. The length of the CDR3 is 14 residues. The CDR3 region is CASSLTGANEKLFF. CDR3 nucleotide sequence: TGTGCCAGCAGCTTGACAGGGGCGAATGAAAAACTGTTTTTT. The full variable domain, its missing parts supplied by reference TRBV13 and TRBJ1-4, is AAGVIQSPRHLIKEKRETATLKCYPIPRHDTVYWYQQGPGQDPQFLISFYEKMQSDKGSIPDRFSAQQFSDYHSELNMSSLELGDSALYFCASSLTGANEKLFFGSGTQLSVL.

This rearrangement joins TRBV11-3 to TRBJ2-1; D call uncertain. CDR1 and CDR2 from the germline V gene are SGHNT and YENEEA. The V end lost 4 bases, the J end lost 6 bases, and 10 bases lay between the germline ends. This CDR3 has 13 amino acids. The CDR3 DNA is TGTGCCAGCAGCTCCTCACCTATCAATGAGCAGTTCTTC. Translation gives CASSSSPINEQFF.

The gene calls are TRBV6-5 and TRBJ1-6, with D maybe TRBD1 (5 bases). Germline values: CDR1 MNHEY, CDR2 SVGAGI. V lost 11 bases to trimming and J lost 0 bases, with 8 bases between them. This CDR3 region has 13 residues. In DNA form, the CDR3 reads TGTGCCGGGGCCAGCTCCTATAATTCACCCCTCCACTTT. Translating it yields CAGASSYNSPLHF.

The chain has TRBV27 and TRBJ2-2; D is uncertain. The length of the CDR3 is 12 residues. Per the germline V gene, CDR1 is MNHEY and CDR2 is SMNVEV (reference sequence). V shed 5 bases and J shed 8 bases, with 9 bases lying between them. The CDR3 here is CASSLLGGELFF. In DNA, the CDR3 is TGTGCCAGCAGTCTGCTAGGAGGGGAGCTGTTTTTT.

The gene calls are TRBV25-1 and TRBJ1-4; 7 bases are a match to TRBD1. The CDR3 runs to 15 residues. Germline V gene lookup returns CDR1 MGHDK and CDR2 SYGVNS. V trimming: 4 bases; J trimming: 8 bases; junction bases outside the gene matches: 10. CDR3 sequence (DNA): TGTGCCAGCAGTGCCCTAACAGGGGTAGGCGAAAAACTGTTTTTT. Protein sequence: CASSALTGVGEKLFF.

The chain couples TRBV29-1 to TRBJ2-7; TRBD2 might be the D (6 bases). Trimming took off 4 bases at V and 4 bases at J, with 20 bases between the two ends. The CDR3 totals 15 residues. CDR1 and CDR2 (germline): SQVTM, ANQGSEA. The CDR3 here is CSVVLGPTGGYEQYF. The CDR3 DNA reads TGCAGCGTTGTCCTGGGACCCACAGGAGGGTACGAGCAGTACTTC.

Only one count was recorded for this clone. J is TRBJ2-5 and V is TRBV19; maybe TRBD1 (6 bases). The J call is uncertain, as TRBJ2-7 better fits the DNA end. The CDR3 loop spans 16 amino acids. Germline V gene sequence: CDR1 LNHDA, CDR2 SQIVND (reference sequence). The CDR3: CASSPFFAGVAVEQYF. CDR3 nucleotide sequence: TGTGCCAGTAGTCCATTCTTCGCAGGGGTGGCCGTCGAGCAGTACTTC.

V and J are TRBV5-1 and TRBJ1-3; no reliable D call. This CDR3 region has 16 residues. Between the trimmed V and J ends, which lost 1 base and 0 bases, there was a span of 11 bases. Germline V lookup: CDR1 SGHRS, CDR2 YFSETQ. The chain's CDR3 is CASSLSESLSGNTIYF. In nucleotides, the CDR3 is TGCGCCAGCAGCTTGTCGGAGTCTCTCTCTGGAAACACCATATATTTT.

This chain uses TRBV7-2 with TRBJ1-3; TRBD1 might be the D (5 bases). Trimming took off 3 bases at V and 8 bases at J, with 8 bases between the two ends. Germline V gene sequence: CDR1 SGHTA, CDR2 FQGNSA. The CDR3 sequence is 12 residues long. The CDR3 region has the DNA TGTGCCAGCAGCTTTCGGGGGGACACCATATATTTT. Translating gives CASSFRGDTIYF.

The gene calls are TRBV28 and TRBJ2-7; 9 bases agree with TRBD2. The CDR3 runs to 15 residues. V shed 5 bases, J shed 6 bases, and the junction held 11 bases outside the gene matches. The V gene's germline CDR1 is MDHEN and CDR2 SYDVKM. DNA of the CDR3: TGTGCCAGCAGTCGGCGGGGGGGCCAGGGAGGCGAGCAGTACTTC. Translated, it gives CASSRRGGQGGEQYF.

The CDR3 protein is CATSHGGAGTQETQYF. DNA of the CDR3: TGTGCCACCAGCCACGGTGGGGCCGGCACCCAAGAGACCCAGTACTTC. J is TRBJ2-5 and V is TRBV15, with a weak D call TRBD1 (5 bases). Germline CDR1 and CDR2: LNHNV and YYDKDF (reference sequence). The CDR3 extends over 16 amino acids. V was shortened by 5 bases and J by 1 base, with 17 bases between the two germline ends.

This clone has a handful of counts. This CDR3 reads CASSLEGASTDPQYF. DNA for the CDR3: TGTGCCAGCAGCTTGGAGGGGGCCAGCACGGATCCGCAGTATTTT. The chain recombines TRBV5-8 with TRBJ2-3; 7 nucleotides agree with TRBD1. This CDR3 has 15 amino acids. V was pared by 0 bases and J by 10 bases, with 11 bases of the junction left unmatched. The V gene's germline CDR1 is SGHTS and CDR2 YDEGEE.

This clone has a handful of counts. The genes are TRBV19 and TRBJ1-1, with 8 positions matching TRBD1. The CDR3 consists of 14 residues. In germline, CDR1 is LNHDA, CDR2 SQIVND (reference sequence). V lost 7 bases, J lost 4 bases, and 8 bases stayed unmatched. CDR3 sequence (DNA): TGTGCCAGTACACTCAGGGGGCTTGGCACTGAAGCTTTCTTT. Translating it yields CASTLRGLGTEAFF.

V gene TRBV25-1 combines with J gene TRBJ1-1; a possible D gene is TRBD1 (5 bases). CDR3 length: 16 amino acids. V was shortened by 6 bases and J by 7 bases, with 24 bases between the two germline ends. Germline lookup yields CDR1 MGHDK and CDR2 SYGVNS. For the CDR3, the DNA is TGTGCCAGCAGCAACCCCCTCGGGACCCCCGGGGGTGAAGCTTTCTTT. It is translated as CASSNPLGTPGGEAFF.

V is TRBV28 and J is TRBJ2-7; TRBD1 might be the D (6 bases). Trimming shortened V by 5 bases and J by 3 bases, and 11 bases separated the two germline ends. Per germline, CDR1 MDHEN and CDR2 SYDVKM. There are 13 residues in the CDR3. The CDR3 here is CASSTRDIYEQYF. The CDR3 nucleotides are TGTGCCAGCAGTACCCGGGACATCTACGAGCAGTACTTC.

V is TRBV7-9 and J is TRBJ1-1; 8 bases fit TRBD1. The CDR3 has 13 amino acids. From germline, CDR1 is SEHNR and CDR2 FQNEAQ (reference sequence). The V gene end was trimmed by 7 bases and the J gene end by 4 bases; junction bases not matched to a gene: 5. CDR3 loop: CASTPTGGTEAFF. DNA of the CDR3: TGTGCCAGCACCCCCACAGGGGGCACTGAAGCTTTCTTT.